These 20 T cell receptor beta chains share one sample of origin, sequenced in a study of cytomegalovirus exposure and HLA in healthy donors. Primers: 60 Vbeta forward and 13 Jbeta reverse. The data were produced by immunoSEQ multiplex PCR, yet TCRdb's version contains in-frame clones alone and is incomplete. The sample shows 100,000 to 130,000 clones, around 77% of them seen only once. Sequenced input: PBMCs. The origin of the receptors is a male donor in good health and CMV-seronegative.

This sequence joins TRBV7-2 and TRBJ1-2, with TRBD1 matching 9 bases. From germline, CDR1 is SGHTA and CDR2 FQGNSA. The CDR3 runs 14 residues. The ends lost 5 bases at V and 7 bases at J; junction bases unmatched: 8. The CDR3 loop is CASSPQGASLGYTF. CDR3 DNA sequence: TGTGCCAGCAGCCCACAGGGGGCGTCCCTTGGCTACACCTTC.

The CDR3 spells CASSPGTSGSVVEQFF. CDR3 sequence (DNA): TGCGCCAGCAGCCCAGGGACTAGCGGGAGTGTCGTTGAGCAGTTCTTC. V gene TRBV5-1 combines with J gene TRBJ2-1; 14 bases are a match to TRBD2. From germline, CDR1 is SGHRS and CDR2 YFSETQ. Trimming took 4 bases from V and 9 from J; bases not matched to a gene: 9. CDR3 length: 16 residues.

With regard to this clone: Its ends do not fully match the called genes, so a read error is possible. The V gene is TRBV10-3, the J gene TRBJ1-5; 7 bases are shared with TRBD1. Germline values: CDR1 ENHRY, CDR2 SYGVKD. The CDR3 totals 14 residues. DNA for the CDR3: TGTGCCATCGGTGAGACGACAGGGTATCAGCCCCAGCATTTT. It is translated as CAIGETTGYQPQHF.

V is TRBV27 and J is TRBJ1-1; D is possibly TRBD1 (5 bases). Looked up from germline, CDR1 is MNHEY and CDR2 is SMNVEV (reference sequence). V was clipped by 2 bases and J by 0 bases, with 7 bases between them. The CDR3 length is 14 residues. The CDR3 DNA is TGTGCCAGCAGTTTAGGACATTTGAACACTGAAGCTTTCTTT. Translation: CASSLGHLNTEAFF.

In this sample, this clone turned up a few times. The chain employs TRBV30 and TRBJ1-2; 10 bases fit TRBD1. Germline V gene data show CDR1 as GTSNPN and CDR2 as SVGIG (reference sequence). This CDR3 region has 16 residues. V was clipped by 5 bases and J by 1 base; unmatched bases: 10. In DNA form, the CDR3 reads TGTGCCTGGGGGGGGACAGGGGCCAAATTTAACTATGGCTACACCTTC. Protein sequence: CAWGGTGAKFNYGYTF.

This chain uses TRBV18 with TRBJ2-4, with D possibly TRBD2 on 6 matching bases. CDR1 and CDR2 (germline): KGHSH, LQKENI. This CDR3 spans 16 amino acids. V lost 4 bases and J lost 0, with 13 bases in between. The CDR3 region is CASSLSGAGAKNIQYF. DNA of the CDR3: TGTGCCAGCTCACTTAGCGGCGCAGGAGCCAAAAACATTCAGTACTTC.

V and J are TRBV2 and TRBJ1-5, with a weak D call TRBD1 (5 bases). The CDR3 extends over 15 amino acids. Trimming left V 3 bases short and J 0 bases short, with 9 bases between. Per germline, CDR1 SNHLY and CDR2 FYNNEI. CDR3 residues: CASSEQGSSNQPQHF. In DNA form, the CDR3 reads TGTGCCAGCAGTGAGCAGGGTTCTAGCAATCAGCCCCAGCATTTT.

This clone came up once. This sequence joins TRBV9 and TRBJ2-5, with D perhaps TRBD2 (6 bases). The CDR3 spans 16 residues. CDR1 and CDR2 from the germline V gene are SGDLS and YYNGEE. With 3 bases removed from V and 0 bases from J, the gap between germline ends came to 15 bases. The CDR3 nucleotides read TGTGCCAGCAGCGCCCGGGACTCACCGTACCAAGAGACCCAGTACTTC. The encoded protein is CASSARDSPYQETQYF.

The chain carries TRBV19 and TRBJ1-5; D gene unclear. The CDR3 extends over 14 amino acids. V lost 3 bases and J 7 bases, leaving 13 bases between the germline ends. Germline V lookup: CDR1 LNHDA, CDR2 SQIVND (reference sequence). The CDR3 sequence is CASSMSGARQPQHF. The DNA of the CDR3 is TGTGCCAGTAGTATGTCAGGCGCAAGGCAGCCCCAGCATTTT.

This clone was observed a single time. The chain couples TRBV11-2 to TRBJ2-5; D is possibly TRBD2 (6 bases). The CDR3 runs to 13 residues. Germline V lookup: CDR1 SGHAT, CDR2 FQNNGV. V lost 6 bases and J lost 2, with 10 bases in between. The CDR3 region is CASSRTTQETQYF. In DNA form, the CDR3 reads TGTGCCAGCAGTCGGACTACACAAGAGACCCAGTACTTC.

Turning to this clone: At one boundary the junction diverges from the germline segment, which might be a read error. The chain uses TRBV11-2 and TRBJ2-5, with TRBD2 matching over 14 bases. The CDR3 totals 14 residues. Germline values: CDR1 SGHAT, CDR2 FQNNGV. The CDR3 DNA follows: TGTGCCAGCAGCTTAGGACTAGCGGGAGGGCCCTCACACTTC. It translates to CASSLGLAGGPSHF.

The CDR3, as DNA: TGTGCCAGCGGAGAGGGACTAGAGGGGCAGACCCAGTACTTC. Translation: CASGEGLEGQTQYF. V usage is TRBV2 and J usage is TRBJ2-5; 8 bases align to TRBD2. J was trimmed by 6 bases and V by 8 bases; bases with no gene match: 11. The germline gives CDR1 SNHLY, CDR2 FYNNEI. The CDR3 length is 14 residues.

This clone was seen a single time. The chain joins TRBV18 to TRBJ1-4; D is perhaps TRBD1 (6 bases). Trimming removed 6 bases at V and 6 bases at J, with 17 bases between. Germline CDR1 KGHSH, CDR2 LQKENI. The CDR3 spans 15 residues. The CDR3 reads CASSLNRDSYEKLFF. CDR3 coding DNA: TGTGCCAGCTCGTTAAACAGGGATTCGTATGAAAAACTGTTTTTT.

This clone has a handful of counts. V gene TRBV27 combines with J gene TRBJ2-1, with 8 bases fitting TRBD2. Per germline, CDR1 MNHEY and CDR2 SMNVEV (reference sequence). Trimming at V came to 5 bases and at J to 3 bases, leaving 3 bases not matched to a gene. This CDR3 comprises 14 residues. The CDR3 DNA reads as TGTGCCAGCAGTGGACTAGCCCACTACAATGAGCAGTTCTTC. Protein sequence: CASSGLAHYNEQFF.

The J gene is TRBJ2-5, the V gene TRBV2; 8 bases line up with TRBD2. V shed 7 bases, J shed 2 bases, and the junction held 6 bases outside the gene matches. The CDR3 is 14 residues long. In germline, CDR1 is SNHLY, CDR2 FYNNEI. The CDR3 nucleotides are TGTGCCAGCACCAATAGCGGGGCTCAAGAGACCCAGTACTTC. This encodes CASTNSGAQETQYF.

This rearrangement joins TRBV28 to TRBJ2-5, with D maybe TRBD1 (6 bases). The J call may not be correct, given that the DNA end is closer to TRBJ2-7. CDR1 and CDR2 (germline): MDHEN, SYDVKM. This CDR3 region has 13 residues. CDR3 DNA: TGTGCCAGCGCTCTCCGGACAGTTTACGAGCAGTACTTC. Its protein product is CASALRTVYEQYF.

This chain uses TRBV28 with TRBJ2-1; 10 positions match TRBD1. The CDR3 loop spans 14 amino acids. Germline V gene data show CDR1 as MDHEN and CDR2 as SYDVKM. Trimming took 3 bases from V and 6 from J; bases not matched to a gene: 2. The CDR3, as DNA: TGTGCCAGCAGTTTGGGACAGGGGATCAATGAGCAGTTCTTC. Translating it yields CASSLGQGINEQFF.

The V gene is TRBV6-4, the J gene TRBJ2-1, with TRBD2 matching over 7 bases. Germline V gene sequence: CDR1 MRHNA, CDR2 SNTAGT. Trimming cost V 2 bases and J 13 bases; bases outside gene matches: 14. CDR3 length: 15 residues. CDR3: CASSDRSSGDSFQFF. Written as DNA, the CDR3 is TGTGCCAGCAGTGACAGGTCTAGCGGAGATTCCTTTCAGTTCTTC.

J is TRBJ1-1 and V is TRBV10-3; a weak D match, TRBD1 (6 bases). The CDR3 runs 14 residues. Germline V gives CDR1 ENHRY, CDR2 SYGVKD. The V end was cut by 9 bases, the J end by 0 bases, with 14 bases between. The DNA of the CDR3 is TGTGCCATGACGGACAGCATAATGAACACTGAAGCTTTCTTT. This encodes CAMTDSIMNTEAFF.

This clone showed up just a few times. CDR3 coding DNA: TGTGCCAGTCGGACTAGCGGTTTCTACAATGAGCAGTTCTTC. It specifies CASRTSGFYNEQFF. The J gene is TRBJ2-1, the V gene TRBV19; 10 bases are shared with TRBD2. The V segment lost 8 bases and the J segment 3 bases; nucleotides outside the gene matches: 4. The CDR3 extends over 14 amino acids. The germline CDR1 and CDR2 sequences are LNHDA and SQIVND (reference sequence). Drawing the rest from reference TRBV19 and TRBJ2-1, the complete variable domain is DGGITQSPKYLFRKEGQNVTLSCEQNLNHDAMYWYRQDPGQGLRLIYYSQIVNDFQKGDIAEGYSVSREKKESFPLTVTSAQKNPTAFYLCASRTSGFYNEQFFGPGTRLTVL.